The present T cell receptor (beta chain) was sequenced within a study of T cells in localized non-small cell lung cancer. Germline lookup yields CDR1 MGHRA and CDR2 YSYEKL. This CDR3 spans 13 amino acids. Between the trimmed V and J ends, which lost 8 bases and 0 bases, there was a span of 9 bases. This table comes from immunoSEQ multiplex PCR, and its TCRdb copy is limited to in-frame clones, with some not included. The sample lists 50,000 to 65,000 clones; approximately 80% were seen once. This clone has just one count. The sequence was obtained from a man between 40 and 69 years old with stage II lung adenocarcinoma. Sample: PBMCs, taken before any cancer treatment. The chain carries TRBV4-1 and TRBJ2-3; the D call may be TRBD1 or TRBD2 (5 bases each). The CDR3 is CASRDGSTDTQYF. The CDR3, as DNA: TGCGCCAGCCGGGACGGTAGCACAGATACGCAGTATTTT.